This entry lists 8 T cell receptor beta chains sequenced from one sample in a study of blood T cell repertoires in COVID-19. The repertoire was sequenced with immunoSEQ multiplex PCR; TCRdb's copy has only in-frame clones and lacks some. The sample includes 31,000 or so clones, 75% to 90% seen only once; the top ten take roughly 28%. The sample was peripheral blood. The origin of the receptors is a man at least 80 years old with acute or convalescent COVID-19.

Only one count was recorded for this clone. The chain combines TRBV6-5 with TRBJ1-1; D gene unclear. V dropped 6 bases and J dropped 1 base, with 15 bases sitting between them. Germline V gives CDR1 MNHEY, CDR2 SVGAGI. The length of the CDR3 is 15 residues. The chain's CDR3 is CASRPDDIRNTEAFF. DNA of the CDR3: TGTGCCAGCAGGCCAGACGACATTAGGAACACTGAAGCTTTCTTT.

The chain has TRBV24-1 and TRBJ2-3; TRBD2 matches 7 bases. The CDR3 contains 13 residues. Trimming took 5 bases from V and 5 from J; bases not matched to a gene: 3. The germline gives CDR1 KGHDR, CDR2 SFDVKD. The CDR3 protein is CATSGPSGDTQYF. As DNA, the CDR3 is TGTGCCACCAGTGGCCCTAGCGGAGATACGCAGTATTTT.

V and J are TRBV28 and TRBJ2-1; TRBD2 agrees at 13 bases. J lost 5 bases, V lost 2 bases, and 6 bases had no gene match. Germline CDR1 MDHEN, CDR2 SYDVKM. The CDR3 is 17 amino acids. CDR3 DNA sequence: TGTGCCAGCAGTTTAATTCTCGGGACTAGCGGGGACAATGAGCAGTTCTTC. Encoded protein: CASSLILGTSGDNEQFF. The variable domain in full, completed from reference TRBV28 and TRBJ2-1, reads DVKVTQSSRYLVKRTGEKVFLECVQDMDHENMFWYRQDPGLGLRLIYFSYDVKMKEKGDIPEGYSVSREKKERFSLILESASTNQTSMYLCASSLILGTSGDNEQFFGPGTRLTVL.

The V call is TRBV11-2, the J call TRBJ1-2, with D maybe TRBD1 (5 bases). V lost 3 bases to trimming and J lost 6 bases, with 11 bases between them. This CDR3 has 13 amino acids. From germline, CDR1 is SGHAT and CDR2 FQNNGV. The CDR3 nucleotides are TGTGCCAGCAGCTTGGGGCATGGGGATGGCTACACCTTC. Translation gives CASSLGHGDGYTF.

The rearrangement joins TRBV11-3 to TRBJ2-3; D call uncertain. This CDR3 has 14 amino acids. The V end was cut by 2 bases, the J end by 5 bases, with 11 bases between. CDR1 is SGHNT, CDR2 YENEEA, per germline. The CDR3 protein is CASSLTLNGDTQYF. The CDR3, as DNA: TGTGCCAGCAGCTTAACGCTCAACGGAGATACGCAGTATTTT.

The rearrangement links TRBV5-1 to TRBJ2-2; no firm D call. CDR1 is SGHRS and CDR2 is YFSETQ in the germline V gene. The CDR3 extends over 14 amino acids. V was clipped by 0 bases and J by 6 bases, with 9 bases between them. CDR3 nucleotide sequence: TGCGCCAGCAGCTTGGGTTCTTCTCCCGGGGAGCTGTTTTTT. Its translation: CASSLGSSPGELFF. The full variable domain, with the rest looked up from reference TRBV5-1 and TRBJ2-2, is KAGVTQTPRYLIKTRGQQVTLSCSPISGHRSVSWYQQTPGQGLQFLFEYFSETQRNKGNFPGRFSGRQFSNSRSEMNVSTLELGDSALYLCASSLGSSPGELFFGEGSRLTVL.

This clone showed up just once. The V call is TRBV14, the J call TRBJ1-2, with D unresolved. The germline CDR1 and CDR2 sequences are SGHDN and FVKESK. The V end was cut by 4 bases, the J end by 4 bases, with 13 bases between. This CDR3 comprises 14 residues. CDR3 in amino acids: CASSRTPRGYGYTF. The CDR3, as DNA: TGTGCCAGCAGCCGGACTCCGAGAGGCTATGGCTACACCTTC.

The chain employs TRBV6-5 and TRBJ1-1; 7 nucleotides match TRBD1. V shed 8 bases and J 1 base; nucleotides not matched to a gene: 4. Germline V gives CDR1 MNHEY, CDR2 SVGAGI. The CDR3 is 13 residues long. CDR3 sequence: CASLGQENTEAFF. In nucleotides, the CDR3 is TGTGCCAGCCTCGGACAGGAGAACACTGAAGCTTTCTTT.